The 30 T cell receptor beta chains listed next were all sequenced from one sample in a study of blood T cell repertoires in COVID-19. The table came from immunoSEQ multiplex PCR; TCRdb's copy has only in-frame clones and leaves some out. The sample includes about 360,000 clones, around 87% of them seen just once. Specimen: PBMCs or T cells enriched from blood (not recorded which). These receptor sequences come from a man younger than 40 who had recovered from COVID-19.

This chain joins TRBV6-6 and TRBJ1-5, with 9 bases aligning to TRBD1. The CDR3 length is 15 residues. Germline-derived CDR1 and CDR2 are MNHNY and SVGAGI (reference sequence). V was clipped by 7 bases and J by 4 bases; unmatched bases: 8. The CDR3 here is CASIMDRGINQPQHF. The CDR3 bases are TGTGCCAGCATCATGGACAGGGGCATTAATCAGCCCCAGCATTTT.

The chain has TRBV27 and TRBJ1-5, with D perhaps TRBD1 (6 bases). V was cut by 0 bases and J by 2 bases, with 8 bases left in between. Germline V gives CDR1 MNHEY, CDR2 SMNVEV (reference sequence). The CDR3 runs 15 residues. CDR3 bases: TGTGCCAGCAGTTTATCCCGACAGGGCAATCAGCCCCAGCATTTT. Protein: CASSLSRQGNQPQHF.

The chain employs TRBV10-3 and TRBJ2-7; 9 bases fit TRBD2. Germline V gene data show CDR1 as ENHRY and CDR2 as SYGVKD. With 7 bases clipped from V and 3 bases from J, the junction kept 7 bases outside the gene matches. This CDR3 is built from 14 residues. The CDR3 bases are TGTGCCATCAAGGCTAGCGGGACCCACTACGAGCAGTACTTC. It specifies CAIKASGTHYEQYF.

The V gene is TRBV19, the J gene TRBJ1-2; 7 bases map to TRBD1. V was pared by 5 bases and J by 8 bases, with 8 bases of the junction left unmatched. This CDR3 comprises 13 residues. The germline CDR1 and CDR2 sequences are LNHDA and SQIVND (reference sequence). CDR3 sequence: CASSPGTVGGYTF. The CDR3 DNA sequence: TGTGCCAGTAGTCCGGGGACAGTCGGGGGCTACACCTTC.

This clone was detected only a few times. This chain connects TRBV27 to TRBJ1-3; D might be TRBD1 (6 bases). The length of the CDR3 is 15 residues. From germline, CDR1 is MNHEY and CDR2 SMNVEV (reference sequence). Trimming shortened V by 4 bases and J by 8 bases, and 18 bases separated the two germline ends. The CDR3 here is CASSSRGGRADTIYF. CDR3 DNA sequence: TGTGCCAGCAGTTCTAGAGGGGGTCGCGCGGACACCATATATTTT.

This clone was recorded a few times. This chain connects TRBV19 to TRBJ2-2; 9 bases match TRBD1. The CDR3 totals 15 residues. With 4 bases clipped from V and 7 bases from J, the junction kept 7 bases outside the gene matches. Germline V gives CDR1 LNHDA, CDR2 SQIVND (reference sequence). The CDR3 loop is CASSTGTGRNGELFF. CDR3 DNA: TGTGCCAGTAGTACCGGGACAGGGAGGAACGGGGAGCTGTTTTTT.

This clone was detected once. The sample contains more than one DNA sequence encoding this CDR3. The rearrangement links TRBV4-1 to TRBJ1-1; D remains ambiguous. Germline V gives CDR1 MGHRA, CDR2 YSYEKL. V dropped 0 bases and J dropped 1 base, with 6 bases sitting between them. The length of the CDR3 is 14 residues. CDR3 sequence reads: CASSQEPGNTEAFF. CDR3 DNA: TGCGCCAGCAGCCAAGAGCCGGGGAACACTGAAGCTTTCTTT.

V gene TRBV5-4 combines with J gene TRBJ2-2; TRBD2 is a possible D gene (5 bases). Trimming removed 1 base at V and 4 bases at J, with 8 bases between. The length of the CDR3 is 14 residues. Germline V gene lookup returns CDR1 SGHNT and CDR2 YYREEE (reference sequence). CDR3 region: CASSLRTSTGELFF. The CDR3 DNA sequence: TGTGCCAGCAGCTTGAGGACTTCCACCGGGGAGCTGTTTTTT.

V and J are TRBV2 and TRBJ1-6; 7 bases are shared with TRBD1. The CDR3 extends over 13 amino acids. CDR1 and CDR2 (germline): SNHLY, FYNNEI. V was pared by 3 bases and J by 8 bases, with 1 base of the junction left unmatched. CDR3 sequence (DNA): TGTGCCAGCAGTGACCAGGGGGATTCACCCCTCCACTTT. Encoded protein: CASSDQGDSPLHF.

About this clone: This CDR3 is also generated by other DNA sequences in the sample. The rearrangement joins TRBV18 to TRBJ1-5; the match to TRBD1 covers 8 bases. The J segment lost 3 bases and the V segment lost 3 bases, leaving 1 base of the junction unmatched. The V gene's germline CDR1 is KGHSH and CDR2 LQKENI. The CDR3 is 14 amino acids. Written as DNA, the CDR3 is TGTGCCAGCTCACCGACAGGGGACAATCAGCCCCAGCATTTT. It translates to CASSPTGDNQPQHF.

This chain uses TRBV14 with TRBJ1-1, with a possible D match to TRBD1 (6 bases). V was trimmed by 2 bases and J by 6 bases, leaving 19 bases between them. This CDR3 region has 16 residues. The V gene's germline CDR1 is SGHDN and CDR2 FVKESK. The CDR3, as DNA: TGTGCCAGCAGCCAATTCCCGGGAGGGGGGCGTTCTGAAGCTTTCTTT. It yields the protein CASSQFPGGGRSEAFF.

The rearrangement joins TRBV19 to TRBJ1-2; TRBD1 is a possible D gene (6 bases). Per germline, CDR1 LNHDA and CDR2 SQIVND (reference sequence). With 6 bases removed from V and 8 bases from J, the gap between germline ends came to 13 bases. The CDR3 sequence is 12 residues long. In DNA, the CDR3 is TGTGCCAGTAGGGACAGTGGTAGGGGCTACACCTTC. It specifies CASRDSGRGYTF.

The chain employs TRBV5-1 and TRBJ2-7; 8 bases map to TRBD1. The germline V gene has CDR1 SGHRS and CDR2 YFSETQ. With 0 bases clipped from V and 3 bases from J, the junction kept 5 bases outside the gene matches. This CDR3 spans 15 amino acids. CDR3 residues: CASSLGGQGLYEQYF. DNA of the CDR3: TGCGCCAGCAGCTTGGGTGGACAGGGTCTCTACGAGCAGTACTTC.

V is TRBV12-3 or TRBV12-4 and J is TRBJ1-2, with D possibly TRBD1 on 6 matching bases. V shed 3 bases and J shed 7 bases, with 12 bases lying between them. The CDR3 spans 13 residues. CDR3 nucleotides: TGTGCCAGCAGTTTCGGGGGGGGCTTTGGCTACACCTTC. Translated: CASSFGGGFGYTF.

The genes are TRBV6-5 and TRBJ1-1; D call uncertain. Trimming left V 0 bases short and J 2 bases short, with 7 bases between. Per the germline V gene, CDR1 is MNHEY and CDR2 is SVGAGI. This CDR3 is built from 14 residues. DNA of the CDR3: TGTGCCAGCAGTTACTCGCCCGGTAACACTGAAGCTTTCTTT. This codes for CASSYSPGNTEAFF.

CDR3 nucleotides: TGCGCCAGCAGTACCGGGACAGGAAACACCGGGGAGCTGTTTTTT. Translated: CASSTGTGNTGELFF. The chain is built from TRBV10-2 and TRBJ2-2; 8 bases align to TRBD1. CDR1 is WSHSY, CDR2 SAAADI, per germline. Trimming cost V 5 bases and J 2 bases; bases outside gene matches: 4. The CDR3 loop spans 15 amino acids.

In regard to this clone: At one end, the junction sequence differs from germline, possibly due to a read error. The chain joins TRBV30 to TRBJ1-3; tentative D call: TRBD1 (5 bases). The germline gives CDR1 GTSNPN, CDR2 SVGIG (reference sequence). This CDR3 has 13 residues. The DNA of the CDR3 is TGCGCCTTAGACAGTAGCTCTGGAAACACCATATATTTT. This sequence encodes CALDSSSGNTIYF. Full variable domain (missing parts from reference TRBV30 and TRBJ1-3): SQTIHQWPATLVQPVGSPLSLECTVEGTSNPNLYWYRQAAGRGLQLLFYSVGIGQISSEVPQNLSASRPQDRQFILSSKKLLLSDSGFYLCALDSSSGNTIYFGEGSWLTVV.

The chain links TRBV15 to TRBJ1-4; no clear D. Germline V gene sequence: CDR1 LNHNV, CDR2 YYDKDF (reference sequence). CDR3 length equals 13 residues. Between the trimmed V and J ends, which lost 0 bases and 7 bases, there was a span of 6 bases. CDR3 protein: CATSRDLLEKLFF. CDR3 in DNA: TGTGCCACCAGCAGAGATCTCCTTGAAAAACTGTTTTTT.

CDR3 nucleotide sequence: TGTGCCAGCGCCAGGGGGCCGAACACCGGGGAGCTGTTTTTT. It translates to CASARGPNTGELFF. The chain uses TRBV27 and TRBJ2-2; TRBD1 matches at 8 bases. CDR1 and CDR2 from the germline V gene are MNHEY and SMNVEV (reference sequence). The CDR3 length is 14 residues. V dropped 8 bases and J dropped 0; count of bases not matched to a gene: 2.

This clone showed up just once. The rearrangement uses TRBV27 and TRBJ1-5, with D hard to call. The CDR3 spans 15 residues. V dropped 2 bases and J dropped 0 bases, with 8 bases sitting between them. CDR1 MNHEY and CDR2 SMNVEV come from the germline V gene (reference sequence). The CDR3 nucleotides read TGTGCCAGCAGTTTAAGAGTCCATAGCAATCAGCCCCAGCATTTT. Encoded protein: CASSLRVHSNQPQHF.

This chain joins TRBV30 and TRBJ2-1, with TRBD2 matching over 11 bases. Trimming removed 4 bases from V and 0 bases from J; junction bases left unmatched: 5. Per germline, CDR1 GTSNPN and CDR2 SVGIG (reference sequence). This CDR3 comprises 16 residues. For the CDR3, the DNA is TGTGCCTGGAAGACTAGCGGGACGAGCTCCTACAATGAGCAGTTCTTC. Amino acid sequence: CAWKTSGTSSYNEQFF.

The chain employs TRBV7-6 and TRBJ1-5, with D unresolved. Germline-derived CDR1 and CDR2 are SGHVS and FNYEAQ. The CDR3 loop spans 18 amino acids. V was cut by 8 bases and J by 0 bases, with 23 bases left in between. The CDR3 spells CASAIFAAGVHSNQPQHF. The CDR3 bases are TGTGCCAGCGCAATATTCGCCGCAGGTGTTCATAGCAATCAGCCCCAGCATTTT.

The gene calls are TRBV9 and TRBJ1-4; D unclear. From germline, CDR1 is SGDLS and CDR2 YYNGEE. The V end lost 0 bases, the J end lost 7 bases, and 10 bases lay between the germline ends. This CDR3 contains 14 residues. This chain's CDR3 is CASSVGGIGEKLFF. CDR3 nucleotide sequence: TGTGCCAGCAGCGTAGGAGGGATCGGTGAAAAACTGTTTTTT.

The rearrangement joins TRBV11-2 to TRBJ1-5; perhaps TRBD1 as D (5 bases). This CDR3 is built from 14 residues. V was shortened by 1 base and J by 4 bases, with 8 bases between the two germline ends. Germline CDR1 and CDR2: SGHAT and FQNNGV. CDR3 sequence reads: CASSLGGTNQPQHF. CDR3 coding DNA: TGTGCCAGCAGCTTAGGGGGGACTAATCAGCCCCAGCATTTT.

V is TRBV7-9 and J is TRBJ1-6; D not resolved. The germline gives CDR1 SEHNR, CDR2 FQNEAQ (reference sequence). There are 14 residues in the CDR3. V lost 7 bases and J 8 bases, leaving 15 bases between the germline ends. CDR3 protein: CASIPWGSDSPLHF. Written as DNA, the CDR3 is TGTGCCAGCATCCCGTGGGGTAGCGATTCACCCCTCCACTTT.

V gene TRBV25-1 combines with J gene TRBJ1-2; a weak D match, TRBD1 (5 bases). V lost 1 base to trimming and J lost 7 bases, with 13 bases between them. Per the germline V gene, CDR1 is MGHDK and CDR2 is SYGVNS. There are 14 residues in the CDR3. In DNA, the CDR3 is TGTGCCAGCAGTGAATCCCCAGGGTTCGGTGGCTACACCTTC. Its protein is CASSESPGFGGYTF.

The rearrangement joins TRBV19 to TRBJ2-1; tentative D call: TRBD1 (5 bases). Germline V CDR1 and CDR2: LNHDA, SQIVND (reference sequence). V lost 5 bases and J 7 bases, leaving 9 bases between the germline ends. The CDR3 has 12 residues. CDR3 in DNA: TGTGCCAGTAGTCGACAGACGAATGAGCAGTTCTTC. Protein product: CASSRQTNEQFF.

The V and J genes are TRBV29-1 and TRBJ2-5, with 9 bases that match TRBD2. The CDR3 is 12 residues long. V trimming: 7 bases; J trimming: 3 bases; junction bases outside the gene matches: 3. Germline V CDR1 and CDR2: SQVTM, ANQGSEA. In nucleotides, the CDR3 is TGCAGCGCGGGCGGGGGGGAAGAGACCCAGTACTTC. Translation: CSAGGGEETQYF.

This sequence joins TRBV5-4 and TRBJ1-2; D ambiguous. V lost 0 bases, J lost 7 bases, and 13 bases lay in between. This CDR3 contains 14 residues. Germline assignment: CDR1 SGHNT and CDR2 YYREEE (reference sequence). CDR3 residues: CASSLAAEPFGYTF. CDR3 DNA sequence: TGTGCCAGCAGCTTGGCCGCGGAACCTTTTGGCTACACCTTC.

The CDR3 here is CASSREITNYGYTF. Here the CDR3 DNA reads TGTGCCAGTAGTAGGGAGATAACTAACTATGGCTACACCTTC. The chain recombines TRBV19 with TRBJ1-2; D gene unclear. From germline, CDR1 is LNHDA and CDR2 SQIVND (reference sequence). V shed 4 bases and J shed 0 bases, with 9 bases lying between them. The CDR3 runs 14 residues.